One sample yielded the 5 T cell receptor beta chains listed below, sequenced in a study of blood T cell repertoires in COVID-19. Measured with immunoSEQ multiplex PCR; TCRdb has only the in-frame clones, and not every one. The sample has about 170,000 clones, 84% seen once. Sample: peripheral blood. The receptor source for this set is a woman in her sixties or seventies with COVID-19, enrolled during active disease.

The chain has TRBV7-9 and TRBJ2-6; TRBD2 might be the D (6 bases). CDR1 is SEHNR and CDR2 is FQNEAQ in the germline V gene (reference sequence). V was clipped by 1 base and J by 2 bases, with 12 bases between them. The CDR3 sequence is 17 residues long. The chain's CDR3 is CASSLVRGLPGANVLTF. CDR3 sequence (DNA): TGTGCCAGCAGCTTAGTGCGGGGACTCCCTGGGGCCAACGTCCTGACTTTC.

This clone was found a few times. The chain recombines TRBV7-9 with TRBJ2-7; D might be TRBD1 (5 bases). Trimming left V 4 bases short and J 2 bases short, with 12 bases between. The CDR3 totals 14 residues. CDR1 and CDR2 from the germline V gene are SEHNR and FQNEAQ (reference sequence). The CDR3 spells CASSSTGNPYEQYF. The CDR3 nucleotides are TGTGCCAGCAGCTCTACAGGAAACCCCTACGAGCAGTACTTC.

The CDR3 bases are TGTGCCAGTAGCCCGGACAGGGGGAATCAGCCCCAGCATTTT. Protein sequence: CASSPDRGNQPQHF. The chain recombines TRBV19 with TRBJ1-5; 10 bases line up with TRBD1. CDR1 and CDR2 (germline): LNHDA, SQIVND (reference sequence). There are 14 residues in the CDR3. Trimming removed 6 bases from V and 4 bases from J; junction bases left unmatched: 3. The complete variable domain, with remaining parts taken from reference TRBV19 and TRBJ1-5, reads DGGITQSPKYLFRKEGQNVTLSCEQNLNHDAMYWYRQDPGQGLRLIYYSQIVNDFQKGDIAEGYSVSREKKESFPLTVTSAQKNPTAFYLCASSPDRGNQPQHFGDGTRLSIL.

CDR3 sequence (DNA): TGTGCCAGCAGTTTCGGACTGTACTATGAGCAGTTCTTC. This codes for CASSFGLYYEQFF. V usage is TRBV6-5 and J usage is TRBJ2-1, with D maybe TRBD2 (5 bases). The length of the CDR3 is 13 residues. Germline V lookup: CDR1 MNHEY, CDR2 SVGAGI. The V end lost 4 bases, the J end lost 8 bases, and 12 bases lay between the germline ends.

In this sample, this clone turned up a few times. This rearrangement joins TRBV6-1 to TRBJ1-1, with 7 positions matching TRBD1. The CDR3 sequence is 13 residues long. CDR1 is MNHNS, CDR2 SASEGT, per germline. V shed 1 base, J shed 11 bases, and the junction held 7 bases outside the gene matches. CDR3 nucleotide sequence: TGTGCCAGCAGTGAAGTTTATGACAGGGAGGCTTTCTTT. It yields the protein CASSEVYDREAFF.